This entry lists 11 T cell receptor beta chains sequenced from one sample in a study of cytomegalovirus exposure and HLA in healthy donors. A multiplex PCR was run with 60 Vbeta primers and 13 Jbeta primers. Sequencing used immunoSEQ multiplex PCR; TCRdb keeps in-frame clones, though not all of them. The table includes some 130,000 clones, 80% to 90% detected once. Sequencing was done on a sample of PBMCs. The receptors come from a woman between 25 and 40 years old in good health and CMV-seronegative.

This clone was detected a few times. This chain connects TRBV7-6 to TRBJ2-1; D gene uncertain. CDR1 is SGHVS and CDR2 is FNYEAQ in the germline V gene. The germline V and J ends were trimmed by 2 bases and 5 bases, with 7 bases remaining between them. CDR3 size: 13 residues. The CDR3 here is CASSLPLDNEQFF. In DNA form, the CDR3 reads TGTGCCAGCAGCTTACCCCTTGACAATGAGCAGTTCTTC.

This clone was counted only a few times. The V call is TRBV6-1, the J call TRBJ2-1, with TRBD1 identical over 10 bases. The CDR3 has 17 residues. The germline V gene encodes CDR1 MNHNS and CDR2 SASEGT. V shed 4 bases, J shed 7 bases, and the junction held 13 bases outside the gene matches. The CDR3: CASSVMDRGWVENEQFF. For the CDR3, the DNA is TGTGCCAGCAGTGTAATGGACAGGGGGTGGGTGGAGAATGAGCAGTTCTTC.

This rearrangement joins TRBV18 to TRBJ1-1, with no clear D. Germline V gene lookup returns CDR1 KGHSH and CDR2 LQKENI. Trimming removed 1 base at V and 6 bases at J, with 12 bases between. This CDR3 region has 14 residues. This CDR3 reads CASSPLSRAPEAFF. In nucleotides, the CDR3 is TGTGCCAGCTCACCACTAAGTCGAGCCCCTGAAGCTTTCTTT.

The chain has TRBV28 and TRBJ2-1; 11 bases align to TRBD2. CDR3 length: 18 residues. The trim removed 3 bases at V and 0 bases at J, leaving 7 bases unmatched. Germline values: CDR1 MDHEN, CDR2 SYDVKM. The CDR3 protein is CASSFYITSGSSYNEQFF. The CDR3 bases are TGTGCCAGCAGTTTTTATATCACTAGCGGGAGCTCCTACAATGAGCAGTTCTTC.

The chain joins TRBV29-1 to TRBJ1-1; D perhaps matches TRBD1 (5 bases). Germline assignment: CDR1 SQVTM and CDR2 ANQGSEA. V lost 7 bases and J 3 bases, leaving 9 bases between the germline ends. This CDR3 region has 11 residues. CDR3 bases: TGCAGCGCACGGGGGGACACTGAAGCTTTCTTT. Translation gives CSARGDTEAFF. Drawing the rest from reference TRBV29-1 and TRBJ1-1, the complete variable domain is SAVISQKPSRDICQRGTSLTIQCQVDSQVTMMFWYRQQPGQSLTLIATANQGSEATYESGFVIDKFPISRPNLTFSTLTVSNMSPEDSSIYLCSARGDTEAFFGQGTRLTVV.

The chain employs TRBV5-4 and TRBJ2-2; TRBD1 aligns across 9 bases. This CDR3 spans 15 amino acids. V lost 0 bases to trimming and J lost 4 bases; unmatched junction nucleotides: 1. Germline values: CDR1 SGHNT, CDR2 YYREEE (reference sequence). In nucleotides, the CDR3 is TGTGCCAGCAGCTTGGGGACAGGGGTCACCGGGGAGCTGTTTTTT. Its translation is CASSLGTGVTGELFF.

This rearrangement joins TRBV6-6 to TRBJ2-7, with D perhaps matching TRBD2 (6 bases). The CDR3 is 15 residues long. CDR1 is MNHNY, CDR2 SVGAGI, per germline (reference sequence). V was cut by 5 bases and J by 2 bases, with 16 bases left in between. In DNA form, the CDR3 reads TGTGCCAGCAGTACAAAGTCGCGGGGAGCCTACGAGCAGTACTTC. It translates to CASSTKSRGAYEQYF.

The chain uses TRBV27 and TRBJ1-1; 7 bases are a match to TRBD1. CDR1 is MNHEY and CDR2 is SMNVEV in the germline V gene (reference sequence). V was clipped by 3 bases and J by 4 bases; unmatched bases: 8. CDR3 length: 15 residues. The CDR3 bases are TGTGCCAGCAGTTTCCTAGACCAGGGGGGCACTGAAGCTTTCTTT. Translation: CASSFLDQGGTEAFF.

The CDR3 region is CASRNLDRRGRRFF. CDR3 bases: TGTGCCAGCCGTAACTTGGACAGGCGCGGAAGGCGATTTTTT. The V call is TRBV2, the J call TRBJ1-4; TRBD1 matches 7 bases. CDR3 size: 14 residues. J lost 17 bases, V lost 8 bases, and 20 bases had no gene match. In germline, CDR1 is SNHLY, CDR2 FYNNEI.

J is TRBJ2-3 and V is TRBV13, with TRBD2 identical over 11 bases. Germline V CDR1 and CDR2: PRHDT, FYEKMQ (reference sequence). Unmatched junction bases numbered 8, after V lost 5 bases and J lost 4 bases. CDR3 size: 16 residues. CDR3: CASSPTSGSWADTQYF. Here the CDR3 DNA reads TGTGCCAGCAGCCCCACTAGCGGGAGTTGGGCAGATACGCAGTATTTT. Using reference TRBV13 and TRBJ2-3 for the parts outside the CDR3, the full variable domain is AAGVIQSPRHLIKEKRETATLKCYPIPRHDTVYWYQQGPGQDPQFLISFYEKMQSDKGSIPDRFSAQQFSDYHSELNMSSLELGDSALYFCASSPTSGSWADTQYFGPGTRLTVL.

This chain joins TRBV2 and TRBJ2-1; 7 bases line up with TRBD2. Germline CDR1 reads SNHLY; CDR2 reads FYNNEI. CDR3 length: 14 residues. J lost 8 bases, V lost 7 bases, and 11 bases had no gene match. CDR3 sequence (DNA): TGTGCCAGCAAACCTAGCGGAGCCCGGCATGAGCAGTTCTTC. Amino acids: CASKPSGARHEQFF.